The 15 T cell receptor beta chains presented below share a single source sample, sequenced in a study of patients and donors after allogeneic stem cell transplantation. MiXCR was run by TCRdb on the RT-PCR reads, yielding one entry per CDR3 protein. This table has 150,000 to 200,000 distinct CDR3 sequences, approximately 25% appearing once. The sequenced material came from blood, either unsorted or a sorted T cell fraction (not recorded which). The receptor set was obtained from a human donor who was either an allogeneic HSCT recipient or a stem cell or donor lymphocyte infusion donor (not recorded which). It is not recorded whose cells these are; they may come from a transplant donor.

This clonotype was recorded a few times. The chain has TRBV7-9 and TRBJ2-7; 12 nucleotides match TRBD2. Germline CDR1 reads SEHNR; CDR2 reads FQNEAQ (reference sequence). V dropped 2 bases and J dropped 0; count of bases not matched to a gene: 8. CDR3 length: 18 amino acids. The DNA for the CDR3 is TGTGCCAGCAGCTTATACCCAGGACTAGCGGGATACTCCTACGAGCAGTACTTC. This translates into CASSLYPGLAGYSYEQYF.

The chain employs TRBV29-1 and TRBJ2-7; D is perhaps TRBD2 (6 bases). CDR1 SQVTM and CDR2 ANQGSEA come from the germline V gene. The CDR3 extends over 13 amino acids. V lost 6 bases to trimming and J lost 5 bases, with 17 bases between them. CDR3 in amino acids: CSVVWEDGNEQYF. CDR3 coding DNA: TGCAGCGTGGTGTGGGAGGACGGGAACGAGCAGTACTTC.

The J gene is TRBJ1-2, the V gene TRBV11-2; D is possibly TRBD1 (5 bases). Between the trimmed V and J ends, which lost 1 base and 2 bases, there was a span of 11 bases. The V gene's germline CDR1 is SGHAT and CDR2 FQNNGV. The CDR3 is 15 amino acids. CDR3 sequence reads: CASSLVDKTNYGYTF. The DNA for the CDR3 is TGTGCCAGCAGCTTAGTGGACAAGACCAACTATGGCTACACCTTC.

This chain joins TRBV19 and TRBJ1-4; 7 nucleotides line up with TRBD1. Trimming at V came to 9 bases and at J to 0 bases, leaving 4 bases not matched to a gene. The CDR3 contains 14 residues. CDR1 and CDR2 from the germline V gene are LNHDA and SQIVND (reference sequence). The CDR3 region has the DNA TGTGCCAGCCGGGACAGCCCAACTAATGAAAAACTGTTTTTT. This sequence encodes CASRDSPTNEKLFF.

The rearrangement uses TRBV12-3 or TRBV12-4 and TRBJ1-4, with TRBD1 matching 8 bases. This CDR3 has 14 residues. Trimming removed 6 bases from V and 5 bases from J; junction bases left unmatched: 5. This CDR3 is CASRDRAGNEKLFF. DNA for the CDR3: TGTGCCAGCAGGGACAGGGCGGGGAATGAAAAACTGTTTTTT.

This clonotype was seen a few times. The chain couples TRBV29-1 to TRBJ1-2, with D perhaps matching TRBD1 (5 bases). The germline V and J ends were trimmed by 2 bases and 3 bases, with 13 bases remaining between them. From germline, CDR1 is SQVTM and CDR2 ANQGSEA. The CDR3 has 14 amino acids. The CDR3 bases are TGCAGCGTTGAACCGCCAGGGAGGCACTATGGCTACACCTTC. Amino acids: CSVEPPGRHYGYTF.

This clonotype was detected only a few times. V is TRBV12-3 or TRBV12-4 and J is TRBJ1-1, with 7 bases that match TRBD1. The length of the CDR3 is 13 residues. V lost 5 bases to trimming and J lost 7 bases; unmatched junction nucleotides: 7. The CDR3 DNA reads TGTGCCAGCAGTCTCAGGGGGGGACATGAAGCTTTCTTT. Its protein is CASSLRGGHEAFF.

CDR3: CASSPVGFNEQFF. The CDR3 nucleotides read TGTGCCAGCAGTCCGGTGGGGTTCAATGAGCAGTTCTTC. This chain joins TRBV12-3 or TRBV12-4 and TRBJ2-1; D gene ambiguous. The length of the CDR3 is 13 residues. Trimming cost V 5 bases and J 6 bases, with 11 bases left between them.

The V call is TRBV12-3 or TRBV12-4, the J call TRBJ2-7; TRBD1 is a possible D gene (6 bases). Trimming pared 6 bases from V and 7 bases from J, leaving 13 bases between. CDR3 length equals 12 residues. The CDR3 DNA reads as TGTGCCAGCAGAACCGGGACAACTGAGCAGTACTTC. Its translation is CASRTGTTEQYF.

The V call is TRBV3-1, the J call TRBJ2-7; the match to TRBD1 covers 11 bases. The CDR3 covers 19 residues. Trimming removed 2 bases from V and 3 bases from J; junction bases left unmatched: 15. Germline lookup yields CDR1 LGHDT and CDR2 YNNKEL (reference sequence). CDR3 bases: TGTGCCAGCAGCCAATCCATCCCCCGAGGGACAGGGGGTTTCTACGAGCAGTACTTC. Translating gives CASSQSIPRGTGGFYEQYF.

The chain links TRBV12-3 or TRBV12-4 to TRBJ1-5; TRBD1 matches 10 bases. J lost 0 bases, V lost 6 bases, and 8 bases had no gene match. The CDR3 totals 17 residues. Written as DNA, the CDR3 is TGTGCCAGCAGCAGACCGGGGACAGGGGTTAGCAATCAGCCCCAGCATTTT. Translation: CASSRPGTGVSNQPQHF.

V gene TRBV21-1 combines with J gene TRBJ1-5; the D call TRBD1 from the table was never checked on the DNA. TRBV21-1 is annotated as a pseudogene. This CDR3 is built from 18 residues. The CDR3 region has the DNA TGTGCCAGCAGCAAAGGGGGCGGGACAGGCTATAGCAATCAGCCCCAGCATTTT. Translation gives CASSKGGGTGYSNQPQHF.

The table lists this clonotype with a few counts. The J gene is TRBJ2-3, the V gene TRBV11-2; 10 nucleotides agree with TRBD1. The CDR3 covers 16 residues. From germline, CDR1 is SGHAT and CDR2 FQNNGV. V lost 1 base and J lost 8; bases outside the gene matches: 9. The CDR3 here is CASSLGPGQGFSTQYF. CDR3 DNA: TGTGCCAGCAGCTTAGGACCGGGACAGGGGTTTTCTACGCAGTATTTT.

This clonotype was seen a single time. The chain couples TRBV27 to TRBJ1-2; D perhaps matches TRBD1 (5 bases). Germline assignment: CDR1 MNHEY and CDR2 SMNVEV (reference sequence). V was shortened by 6 bases and J by 2 bases, with 16 bases between the two germline ends. The length of the CDR3 is 15 residues. The CDR3 loop reads CASSRAFRTNYGYTF. The CDR3, as DNA: TGTGCCAGCAGCAGGGCGTTCAGAACAAACTATGGCTACACCTTC.

V usage is TRBV6-1 and J usage is TRBJ2-2, with unresolved D. Trimming took 7 bases from V and 9 from J, leaving 9 bases between them. From germline, CDR1 is MNHNS and CDR2 SASEGT. The CDR3 sequence is 11 residues long. The CDR3 DNA sequence: TGTGCCAGCACCGCGCCCTGGGAGCTGTTTTTT. It translates to CASTAPWELFF.